A single sample gave rise to the 9 T cell receptor beta chains below, sequenced in a study of blood T cell repertoires in COVID-19. Some clones are missing from TCRdb's copy, which holds only in-frame ones; the method was immunoSEQ multiplex PCR. Here the sample spans approximately 75,000 clones, approximately 79% being singletons. The sequenced material came from peripheral blood. These receptors originate from a human donor with acute or convalescent COVID-19. The donor label of this sample is uncertain.

As DNA, the CDR3 is TGTGCCAGCAGCTTAGCCCTACAGGGGGCCACTGAAGCTTTCTTT. It codes for CASSLALQGATEAFF. V and J are TRBV7-8 and TRBJ1-1; 9 bases are shared with TRBD1. The CDR3 spans 15 residues. Germline V lookup: CDR1 SGHVS, CDR2 FQNEAQ. V was clipped by 0 bases and J by 4 bases; unmatched bases: 3.

This chain links TRBV24-1 with TRBJ2-5; TRBD1 aligns across 7 bases. CDR1 and CDR2 from the germline V gene are KGHDR and SFDVKD. Trimming at V came to 3 bases and at J to 2 bases, leaving 8 bases not matched to a gene. This CDR3 is 16 amino acids long. This CDR3 reads CATSDPVLGQQETQYF. The CDR3 nucleotides read TGTGCCACCAGTGATCCGGTTCTGGGACAGCAAGAGACCCAGTACTTC.

The chain links TRBV7-5 to TRBJ1-2. TRBV7-5 is termed a pseudogene. This CDR3 contains 15 residues. CDR3 residues: CARSIGSRGSSGYTF. The CDR3 DNA sequence: TGTGCCAGAAGCATAGGGTCCCGGGGGTCGAGTGGCTACACCTTC.

The chain joins TRBV28 to TRBJ1-1, with D perhaps TRBD1 (5 bases). V was cut by 7 bases and J by 4 bases, with 16 bases left in between. Germline assignment: CDR1 MDHEN and CDR2 SYDVKM. The CDR3 extends over 14 amino acids. The CDR3 region has the DNA TGTGCCAGCATCGTCAGGGCGCCGAGCACTGAAGCTTTCTTT. Translated, it gives CASIVRAPSTEAFF.

The V call is TRBV11-3, the J call TRBJ1-1; no definite D call. The V end was cut by 1 base, the J end by 4 bases, with 10 bases between. Per germline, CDR1 SGHNT and CDR2 YENEEA. The CDR3 runs to 14 residues. The CDR3 DNA reads as TGTGCCAGCAGCTTAGTTCGCAGGTTCACTGAAGCTTTCTTT. Protein sequence: CASSLVRRFTEAFF.

The chain employs TRBV5-4 and TRBJ1-4; D is unclear. Germline V lookup: CDR1 SGHNT, CDR2 YYREEE (reference sequence). The germline V and J ends were trimmed by 4 bases and 1 base, with 14 bases remaining between them. The CDR3 has 16 residues. The CDR3 sequence is CASSKDTRRTNEKLFF. The DNA of the CDR3 is TGTGCCAGCAGCAAAGACACCCGGCGAACTAATGAAAAACTGTTTTTT.

The V call is TRBV12-3 or TRBV12-4, the J call TRBJ2-7; no clear D gene. V lost 5 bases, J lost 4 bases, and 9 bases lay in between. This CDR3 has 12 amino acids. The CDR3 sequence is CASSPVPYEQYF. In DNA form, the CDR3 reads TGTGCCAGCAGTCCCGTCCCGTACGAGCAGTACTTC.

This clone was observed a handful of times. V is TRBV15 and J is TRBJ2-3; 12 nucleotides agree with TRBD2. Germline CDR1 and CDR2: LNHNV and YYDKDF (reference sequence). The CDR3 sequence is 15 residues long. The J segment lost 13 bases and the V segment lost 0 bases, leaving 8 bases of the junction unmatched. The CDR3 DNA follows: TGTGCCACCAGCAGAGAGAGACTAGCGGGAGTTATGGAGTATTTT. Encoded protein: CATSRERLAGVMEYF.

V and J are TRBV2 and TRBJ2-7; 9 nucleotides match TRBD2. Germline trimming cut 3 bases from V and 5 bases from J; bases unmatched to any gene: 8. The CDR3 loop spans 15 amino acids. Germline CDR1 reads SNHLY; CDR2 reads FYNNEI. CDR3 DNA sequence: TGTGCCAGCAGTGAGGGTAGCGGGAGTGGCGACGAGCAGTACTTC. Its protein is CASSEGSGSGDEQYF.